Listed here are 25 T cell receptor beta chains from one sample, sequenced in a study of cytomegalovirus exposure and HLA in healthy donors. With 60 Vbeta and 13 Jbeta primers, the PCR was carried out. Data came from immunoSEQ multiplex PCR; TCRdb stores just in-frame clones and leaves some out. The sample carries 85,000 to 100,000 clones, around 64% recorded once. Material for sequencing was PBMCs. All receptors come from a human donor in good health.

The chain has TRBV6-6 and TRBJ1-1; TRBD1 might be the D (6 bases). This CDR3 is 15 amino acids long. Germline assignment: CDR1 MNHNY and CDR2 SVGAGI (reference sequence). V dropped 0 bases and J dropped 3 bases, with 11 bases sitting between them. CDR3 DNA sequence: TGTGCCAGCAGTTACTCGACGGGGGGGCACACTGAAGCTTTCTTT. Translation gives CASSYSTGGHTEAFF.

The CDR3 loop is CASSLGDRVGNTIYF. DNA of the CDR3: TGTGCCAGCAGCTTAGGGGACAGGGTTGGAAACACCATATATTTT. The chain links TRBV7-2 to TRBJ1-3; 9 bases align to TRBD1. The length of the CDR3 is 15 residues. Germline V gives CDR1 SGHTA, CDR2 FQGNSA. Losses at the gene ends were 1 base for V and 3 bases for J; bases not matched to a gene: 1.

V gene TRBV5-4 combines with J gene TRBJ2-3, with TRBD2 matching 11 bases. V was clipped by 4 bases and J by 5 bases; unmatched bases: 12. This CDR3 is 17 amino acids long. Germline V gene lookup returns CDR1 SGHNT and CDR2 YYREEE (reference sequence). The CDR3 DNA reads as TGTGCCAGCAGCCCCGGTGGTAGCGGGGGGGGCGGAGATACGCAGTATTTT. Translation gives CASSPGGSGGGGDTQYF. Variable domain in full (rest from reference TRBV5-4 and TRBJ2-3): ETGVTQSPTHLIKTRGQQVTLRCSSQSGHNTVSWYQQALGQGPQFIFQYYREEENGRGNFPPRFSGLQFPNYSSELNVNALELDDSALYLCASSPGGSGGGGDTQYFGPGTRLTVL.

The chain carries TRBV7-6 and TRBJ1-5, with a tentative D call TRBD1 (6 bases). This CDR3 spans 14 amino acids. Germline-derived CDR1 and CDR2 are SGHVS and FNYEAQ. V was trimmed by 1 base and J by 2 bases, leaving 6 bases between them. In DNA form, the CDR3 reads TGTGCCAGCAGCTTAGGGGGGCGCAATCAGCCCCAGCATTTT. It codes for CASSLGGRNQPQHF. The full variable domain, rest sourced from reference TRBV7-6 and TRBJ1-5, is GAGVSQSPRYKVTKRGQDVALRCDPISGHVSLYWYRQALGQGPEFLTYFNYEAQQDKSGLPNDRFSAERPEGSISTLTIQRTEQRDSAMYRCASSLGGRNQPQHFGDGTRLSIL.

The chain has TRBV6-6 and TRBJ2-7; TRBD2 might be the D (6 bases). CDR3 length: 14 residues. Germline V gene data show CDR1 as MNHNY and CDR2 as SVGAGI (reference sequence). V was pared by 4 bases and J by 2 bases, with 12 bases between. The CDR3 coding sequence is TGTGCCAGCAGTTCCGGGACTGATACCTACGAGCAGTACTTC. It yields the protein CASSSGTDTYEQYF.

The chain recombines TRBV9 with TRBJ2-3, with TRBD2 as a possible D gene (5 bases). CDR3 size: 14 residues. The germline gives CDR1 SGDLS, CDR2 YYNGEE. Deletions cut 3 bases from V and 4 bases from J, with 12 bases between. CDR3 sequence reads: CASSADSPPDTQYF. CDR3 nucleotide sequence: TGTGCCAGCAGCGCGGACTCCCCCCCAGATACGCAGTATTTT. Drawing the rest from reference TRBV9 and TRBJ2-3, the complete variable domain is DSGVTQTPKHLITATGQRVTLRCSPRSGDLSVYWYQQSLDQGLQFLIQYYNGEERAKGNILERFSAQQFPDLHSELNLSSLELGDSALYFCASSADSPPDTQYFGPGTRLTVL.

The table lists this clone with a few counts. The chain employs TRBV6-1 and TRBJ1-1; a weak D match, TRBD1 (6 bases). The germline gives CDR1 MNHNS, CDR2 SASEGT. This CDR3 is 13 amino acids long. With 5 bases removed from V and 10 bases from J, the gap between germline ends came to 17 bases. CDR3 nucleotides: TGTGCCAGCAGTCTACAGGGTTTTGTAGGAGCTTTCTTT. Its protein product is CASSLQGFVGAFF.

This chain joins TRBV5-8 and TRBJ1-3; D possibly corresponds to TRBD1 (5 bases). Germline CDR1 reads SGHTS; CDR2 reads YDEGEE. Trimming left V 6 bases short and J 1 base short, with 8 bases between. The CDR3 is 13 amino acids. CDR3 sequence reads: CASNRQSGNTIYF. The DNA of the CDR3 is TGTGCCAGCAACCGACAGTCTGGAAACACCATATATTTT.

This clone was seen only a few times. The CDR3 region is CAISGRTGDEQYF. The DNA of the CDR3 is TGTGCCATCAGTGGTAGGACAGGGGACGAGCAGTACTTC. The chain couples TRBV10-3 to TRBJ2-7; TRBD1 agrees at 9 bases. Germline values: CDR1 ENHRY, CDR2 SYGVKD. The junction had 3 bases not matched to a gene; V was cut back by 4 bases and J by 5 bases. The CDR3 is made up of 13 amino acids.

The chain's CDR3 is CASSPTGQLTVDTIYF. The CDR3 DNA follows: TGTGCCAGCAGCCCGACAGGGCAGCTAACGGTAGACACCATATATTTT. The V and J genes are TRBV9 and TRBJ1-3; 7 nucleotides match TRBD1. This CDR3 region has 16 residues. In germline, CDR1 is SGDLS, CDR2 YYNGEE. Germline trimming cut 4 bases from V and 8 bases from J; bases unmatched to any gene: 15.

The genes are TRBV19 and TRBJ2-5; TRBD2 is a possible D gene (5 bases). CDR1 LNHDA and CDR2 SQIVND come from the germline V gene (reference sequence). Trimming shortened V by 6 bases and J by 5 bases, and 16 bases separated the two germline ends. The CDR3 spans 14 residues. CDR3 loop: CASRSRALGETQYF. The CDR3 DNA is TGTGCCAGTAGATCGAGGGCCCTGGGGGAGACCCAGTACTTC. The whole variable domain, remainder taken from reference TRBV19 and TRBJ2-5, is DGGITQSPKYLFRKEGQNVTLSCEQNLNHDAMYWYRQDPGQGLRLIYYSQIVNDFQKGDIAEGYSVSREKKESFPLTVTSAQKNPTAFYLCASRSRALGETQYFGPGTRLLVL.

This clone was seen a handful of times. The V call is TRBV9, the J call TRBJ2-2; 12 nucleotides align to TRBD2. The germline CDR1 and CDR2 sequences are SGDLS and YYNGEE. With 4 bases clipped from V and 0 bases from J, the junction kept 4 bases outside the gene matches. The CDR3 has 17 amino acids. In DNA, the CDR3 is TGTGCCAGCAGCCCTACTAGCGGGGGGACGAACACCGGGGAGCTGTTTTTT. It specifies CASSPTSGGTNTGELFF.

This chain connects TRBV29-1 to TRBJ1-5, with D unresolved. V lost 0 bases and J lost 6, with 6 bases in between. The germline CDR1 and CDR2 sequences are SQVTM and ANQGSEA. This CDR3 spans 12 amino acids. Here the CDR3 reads CSVEDVGQPQHF. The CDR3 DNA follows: TGCAGCGTTGAAGATGTCGGTCAGCCCCAGCATTTT.

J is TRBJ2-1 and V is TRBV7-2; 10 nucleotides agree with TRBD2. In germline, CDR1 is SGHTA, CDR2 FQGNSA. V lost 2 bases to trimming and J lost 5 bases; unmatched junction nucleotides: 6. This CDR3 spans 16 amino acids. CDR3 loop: CASSLRSGGANNEQFF. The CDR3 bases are TGTGCCAGCAGCTTACGAAGCGGGGGGGCTAACAATGAGCAGTTCTTC.

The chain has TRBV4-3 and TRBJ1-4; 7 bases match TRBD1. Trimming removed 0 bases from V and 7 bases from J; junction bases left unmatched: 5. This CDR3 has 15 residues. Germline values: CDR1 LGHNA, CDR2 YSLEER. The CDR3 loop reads CASSQDASGGEKLFF. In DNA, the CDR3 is TGCGCCAGCAGCCAAGATGCGTCAGGGGGTGAAAAACTGTTTTTT.

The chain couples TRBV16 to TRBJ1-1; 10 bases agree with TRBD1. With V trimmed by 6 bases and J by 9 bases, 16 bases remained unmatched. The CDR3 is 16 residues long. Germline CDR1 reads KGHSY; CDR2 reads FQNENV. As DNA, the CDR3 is TGTGCCAGCAGTCTTCTACGGACAGGGGGAGGGGGGCAAGCTTTCTTT. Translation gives CASSLLRTGGGGQAFF. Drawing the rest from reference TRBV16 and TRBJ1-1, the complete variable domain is GEEVAQTPKHLVRGEGQKAKLYCAPIKGHSYVFWYQQVLKNEFKFLISFQNENVFDETGMPKERFSAKCLPNSPCSLEIQATKLEDSAVYFCASSLLRTGGGGQAFFGQGTRLTVV.

The CDR3 is CASIEEETQYF. The DNA for the CDR3 is TGTGCCAGTATTGAGGAAGAGACCCAGTACTTC. The genes are TRBV19 and TRBJ2-5; no definite D call. Germline assignment: CDR1 LNHDA and CDR2 SQIVND (reference sequence). This CDR3 has 11 residues. The germline V and J ends were trimmed by 7 bases and 3 bases, with 6 bases remaining between them.

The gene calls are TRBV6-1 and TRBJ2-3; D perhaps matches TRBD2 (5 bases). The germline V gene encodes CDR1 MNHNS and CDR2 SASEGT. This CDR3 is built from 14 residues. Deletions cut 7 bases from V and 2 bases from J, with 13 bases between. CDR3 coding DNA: TGTGCCAGCAAATCCGGGATTACCACAGATACGCAGTATTTT. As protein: CASKSGITTDTQYF.

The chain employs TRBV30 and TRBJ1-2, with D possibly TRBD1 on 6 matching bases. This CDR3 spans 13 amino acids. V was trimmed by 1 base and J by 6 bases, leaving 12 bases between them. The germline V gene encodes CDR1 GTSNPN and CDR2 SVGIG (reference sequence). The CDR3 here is CAWSETGRDGYTF. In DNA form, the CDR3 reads TGTGCCTGGAGTGAAACAGGGAGGGATGGCTACACCTTC.

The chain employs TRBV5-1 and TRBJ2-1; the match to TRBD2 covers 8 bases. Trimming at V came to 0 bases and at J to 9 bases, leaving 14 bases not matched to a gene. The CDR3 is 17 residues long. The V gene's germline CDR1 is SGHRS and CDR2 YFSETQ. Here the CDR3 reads CASSLAFGAGDPSEQFF. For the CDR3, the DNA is TGCGCCAGCAGCTTGGCTTTCGGAGCGGGGGACCCCAGTGAGCAGTTCTTC.

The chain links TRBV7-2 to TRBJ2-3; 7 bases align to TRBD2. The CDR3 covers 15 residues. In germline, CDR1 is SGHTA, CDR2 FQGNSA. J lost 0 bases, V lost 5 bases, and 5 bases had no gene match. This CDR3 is CASSALAASTDTQYF. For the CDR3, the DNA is TGTGCCAGCAGCGCTCTAGCGGCTAGCACAGATACGCAGTATTTT.

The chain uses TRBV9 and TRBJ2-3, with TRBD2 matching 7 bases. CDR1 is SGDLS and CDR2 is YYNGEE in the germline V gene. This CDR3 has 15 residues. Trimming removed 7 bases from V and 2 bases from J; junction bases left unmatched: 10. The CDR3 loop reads CASGGRSGVTDTQYF. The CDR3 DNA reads TGTGCCAGCGGGGGTCGGAGCGGGGTCACAGATACGCAGTATTTT. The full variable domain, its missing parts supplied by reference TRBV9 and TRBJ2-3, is DSGVTQTPKHLITATGQRVTLRCSPRSGDLSVYWYQQSLDQGLQFLIQYYNGEERAKGNILERFSAQQFPDLHSELNLSSLELGDSALYFCASGGRSGVTDTQYFGPGTRLTVL.

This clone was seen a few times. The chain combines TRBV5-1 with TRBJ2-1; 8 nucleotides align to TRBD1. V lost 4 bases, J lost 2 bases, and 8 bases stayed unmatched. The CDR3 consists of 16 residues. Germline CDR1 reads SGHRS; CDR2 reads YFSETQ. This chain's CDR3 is CASSRQDRVAYNEQFF. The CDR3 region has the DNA TGCGCCAGCAGCCGCCAGGACAGGGTCGCCTACAATGAGCAGTTCTTC.

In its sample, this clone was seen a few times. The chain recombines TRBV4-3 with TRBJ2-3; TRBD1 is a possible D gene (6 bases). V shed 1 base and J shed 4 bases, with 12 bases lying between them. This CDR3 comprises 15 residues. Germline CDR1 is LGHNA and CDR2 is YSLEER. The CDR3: CASSQATGGADTQYF. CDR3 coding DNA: TGCGCCAGCAGCCAAGCGACAGGTGGTGCAGATACGCAGTATTTT.

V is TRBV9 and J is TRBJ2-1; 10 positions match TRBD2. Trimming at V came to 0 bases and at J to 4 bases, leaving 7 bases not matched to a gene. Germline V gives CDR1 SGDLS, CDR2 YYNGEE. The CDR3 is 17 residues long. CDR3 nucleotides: TGTGCCAGCAGCGTAGACAGCGGGGGGGCAAATTACAATGAGCAGTTCTTC. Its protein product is CASSVDSGGANYNEQFF. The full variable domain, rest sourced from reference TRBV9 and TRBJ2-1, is DSGVTQTPKHLITATGQRVTLRCSPRSGDLSVYWYQQSLDQGLQFLIQYYNGEERAKGNILERFSAQQFPDLHSELNLSSLELGDSALYFCASSVDSGGANYNEQFFGPGTRLTVL.